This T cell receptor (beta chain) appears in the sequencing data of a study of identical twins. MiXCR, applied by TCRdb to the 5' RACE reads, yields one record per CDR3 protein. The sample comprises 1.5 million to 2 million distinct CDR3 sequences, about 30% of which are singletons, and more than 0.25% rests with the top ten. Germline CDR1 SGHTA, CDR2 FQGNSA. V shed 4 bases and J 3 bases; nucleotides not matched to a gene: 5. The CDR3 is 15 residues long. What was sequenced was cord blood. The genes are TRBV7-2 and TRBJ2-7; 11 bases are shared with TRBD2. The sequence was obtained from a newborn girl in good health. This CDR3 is CASSYTSGSLYEQYF. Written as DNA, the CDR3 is TGTGCCAGCAGCTATACTAGCGGGAGTCTCTACGAGCAGTACTTC.